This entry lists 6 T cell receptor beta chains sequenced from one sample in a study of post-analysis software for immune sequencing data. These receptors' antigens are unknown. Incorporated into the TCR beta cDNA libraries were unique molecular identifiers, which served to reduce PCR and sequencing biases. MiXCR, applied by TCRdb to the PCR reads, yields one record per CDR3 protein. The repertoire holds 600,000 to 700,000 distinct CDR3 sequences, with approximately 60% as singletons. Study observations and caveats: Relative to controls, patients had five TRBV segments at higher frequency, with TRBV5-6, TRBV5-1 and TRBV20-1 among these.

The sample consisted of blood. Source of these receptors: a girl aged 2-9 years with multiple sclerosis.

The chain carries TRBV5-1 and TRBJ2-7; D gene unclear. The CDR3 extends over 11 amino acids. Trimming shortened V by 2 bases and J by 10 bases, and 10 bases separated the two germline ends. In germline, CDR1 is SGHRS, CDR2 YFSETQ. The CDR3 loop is CASSLGENQYF. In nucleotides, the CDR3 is TGCGCCAGCAGCTTAGGTGAAAATCAGTACTTC.

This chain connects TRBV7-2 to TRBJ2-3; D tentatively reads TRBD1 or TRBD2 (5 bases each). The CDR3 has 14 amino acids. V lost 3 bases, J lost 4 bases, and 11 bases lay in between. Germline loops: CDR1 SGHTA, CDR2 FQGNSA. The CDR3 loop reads CASSLGMGADTQYF. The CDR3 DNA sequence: TGTGCCAGCAGCTTGGGAATGGGGGCAGATACGCAGTATTTT.

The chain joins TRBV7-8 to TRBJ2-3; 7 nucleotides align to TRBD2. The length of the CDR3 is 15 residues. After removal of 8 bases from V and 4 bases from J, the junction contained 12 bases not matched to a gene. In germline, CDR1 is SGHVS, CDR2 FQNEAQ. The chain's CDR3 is CASDEASGLADTQYF. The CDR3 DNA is TGTGCCAGCGATGAGGCTAGCGGTTTGGCAGATACGCAGTATTTT.

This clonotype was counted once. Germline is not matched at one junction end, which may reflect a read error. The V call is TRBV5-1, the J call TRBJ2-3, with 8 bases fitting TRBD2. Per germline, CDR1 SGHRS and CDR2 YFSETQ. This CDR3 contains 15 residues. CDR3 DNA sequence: TGCGCCAGCAGCCTCCAGCTAGCGGGCACAGATGCGCAGTATTTT. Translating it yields CASSLQLAGTDAQYF.

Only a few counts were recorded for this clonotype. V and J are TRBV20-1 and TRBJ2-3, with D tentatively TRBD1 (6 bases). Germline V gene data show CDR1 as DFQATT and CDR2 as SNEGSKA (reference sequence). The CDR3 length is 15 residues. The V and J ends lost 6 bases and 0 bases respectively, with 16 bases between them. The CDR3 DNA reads TGCAGTGCCCAGGGGCAGCTACTGAGCACAGATACGCAGTATTTT. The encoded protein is CSAQGQLLSTDTQYF.

This CDR3 reads CASAQLNTEAFF. In DNA form, the CDR3 reads TGTGCCAGCGCCCAGCTGAACACTGAAGCTTTCTTT. The rearrangement joins TRBV7-9 to TRBJ1-1; no reliable D call. V was pared by 8 bases and J by 0 bases, with 7 bases between. Germline V CDR1 and CDR2: SEHNR, FQNEAQ (reference sequence). The CDR3 consists of 12 residues.